The 29 T cell receptor beta chains reported below all come from one sample, sequenced in a study of cytomegalovirus exposure and HLA in healthy donors. PCR used 60 Vbeta primers and 13 Jbeta primers. The repertoire was sequenced with immunoSEQ multiplex PCR; TCRdb's copy has only in-frame clones and lacks some. The sample lists fewer than 200,000 clones; 70% to 85% were seen once. Sample: PBMCs. Receptor source: a woman aged 35 to 49 in good health and CMV-seronegative.

The CDR3 protein is CASIQDTQYF. The CDR3 coding sequence is TGTGCCAGCATTCAAGATACGCAGTATTTT. The chain recombines TRBV6-1 with TRBJ2-3, with D hard to call. Per the germline V gene, CDR1 is MNHNS and CDR2 is SASEGT. V lost 7 bases, J lost 5 bases, and 4 bases lay in between. The CDR3 loop spans 10 amino acids.

The V and J genes are TRBV27 and TRBJ2-3; 12 positions agree with TRBD2. The CDR3 has 18 amino acids. Germline values: CDR1 MNHEY, CDR2 SMNVEV (reference sequence). J lost 3 bases, V lost 5 bases, and 12 bases had no gene match. The CDR3 loop reads CASSPRETSGRKTDTQYF. The CDR3 coding sequence is TGTGCCAGCAGTCCAAGGGAGACTAGCGGGAGAAAGACAGATACGCAGTATTTT.

The chain joins TRBV7-8 to TRBJ2-7; D is perhaps TRBD1 (6 bases). The CDR3 sequence is 15 residues long. Germline CDR1 SGHVS, CDR2 FQNEAQ. The germline V and J ends were trimmed by 1 base and 0 bases, with 10 bases remaining between them. CDR3 region: CASSLERGISYEQYF. The CDR3 region has the DNA TGTGCCAGCAGCTTAGAGAGGGGGATCTCCTACGAGCAGTACTTC.

The chain recombines TRBV5-4 with TRBJ2-7; perhaps TRBD2 as D (6 bases). V was shortened by 0 bases and J by 3 bases, with 13 bases between the two germline ends. The CDR3 sequence is 15 residues long. Germline CDR1 and CDR2: SGHNT and YYREEE (reference sequence). Written as DNA, the CDR3 is TGTGCCAGCAGCTTGGGCGGGAACTCTCGCTACGAGCAGTACTTC. This sequence encodes CASSLGGNSRYEQYF.

The genes are TRBV7-3 and TRBJ1-1, with a possible D match to TRBD1 (5 bases). V was clipped by 5 bases and J by 1 base, with 8 bases between them. Germline V gene sequence: CDR1 SGHTA, CDR2 FQGTGA. The CDR3 is 13 residues long. The CDR3 here is CASSIGGNTEAFF. CDR3 nucleotides: TGTGCCAGCAGCATCGGGGGGAACACTGAAGCTTTCTTT.

This clone has more than one count but fewer than ten. The chain carries TRBV10-3 and TRBJ1-3; D ambiguous. The CDR3 loop spans 13 amino acids. From germline, CDR1 is ENHRY and CDR2 SYGVKD. Trimming removed 10 bases at V and 0 bases at J, with 10 bases between. DNA for the CDR3: TGTGCCACACAAGTTTACTCTGGAAACACCATATATTTT. Protein: CATQVYSGNTIYF.

The chain links TRBV10-2 to TRBJ1-1; D perhaps matches TRBD1 (5 bases). This CDR3 is built from 15 residues. Trimming shortened V by 0 bases and J by 3 bases, and 11 bases separated the two germline ends. Germline V gene sequence: CDR1 WSHSY, CDR2 SAAADI. Written as DNA, the CDR3 is TGCGCCAGCAGTGAGTCGGGGCAATGGGACACTGAAGCTTTCTTT. It yields the protein CASSESGQWDTEAFF.

The V and J genes are TRBV9 and TRBJ2-1; TRBD2 matches 11 bases. Looked up from germline, CDR1 is SGDLS and CDR2 is YYNGEE. This CDR3 is built from 16 residues. The junction had 2 bases not matched to a gene; V was cut back by 3 bases and J by 0 bases. CDR3 in amino acids: CASSGLAGSSYNEQFF. The CDR3 DNA sequence: TGTGCCAGCAGCGGACTAGCGGGATCCTCCTACAATGAGCAGTTCTTC.

V usage is TRBV5-1 and J usage is TRBJ2-5, with a weak D call TRBD1 (6 bases). The V end lost 0 bases, the J end lost 5 bases, and 8 bases lay between the germline ends. Germline values: CDR1 SGHRS, CDR2 YFSETQ. The CDR3 is 13 residues long. CDR3 nucleotides: TGCGCCAGCAGCTTGGCAGGGGACGAGACCCAGTACTTC. This encodes CASSLAGDETQYF.

The rearrangement joins TRBV6-5 to TRBJ2-1; tentatively, D is TRBD1 (5 bases). Germline lookup yields CDR1 MNHEY and CDR2 SVGAGI. The CDR3 contains 13 residues. V was cut by 4 bases and J by 4 bases, with 8 bases left in between. Written as DNA, the CDR3 is TGTGCCAGCAGTTTAAGACAGTACAATGAGCAGTTCTTC. This gives the protein CASSLRQYNEQFF.

The rearrangement joins TRBV29-1 to TRBJ2-2; 7 bases are shared with TRBD1. The CDR3 sequence is 14 residues long. The germline V gene encodes CDR1 SQVTM and CDR2 ANQGSEA. Trimming at V came to 4 bases and at J to 2 bases, leaving 4 bases not matched to a gene. CDR3: CSVGRGSNTGELFF. CDR3 bases: TGCAGCGTTGGCAGGGGGAGCAACACCGGGGAGCTGTTTTTT.

This clone came up once. Other DNA sequences in this sample translate to the same CDR3. The chain couples TRBV19 to TRBJ1-1; D not certain. CDR1 is LNHDA and CDR2 is SQIVND in the germline V gene (reference sequence). The CDR3 consists of 14 residues. Trimming pared 1 base from V and 1 base from J, leaving 7 bases between. For the CDR3, the DNA is TGTGCCAGTAGTATAGGGACTGCGAACACTGAAGCTTTCTTT. It translates to CASSIGTANTEAFF. The entire variable domain, with the rest obtained from reference TRBV19 and TRBJ1-1, is as follows: DGGITQSPKYLFRKEGQNVTLSCEQNLNHDAMYWYRQDPGQGLRLIYYSQIVNDFQKGDIAEGYSVSREKKESFPLTVTSAQKNPTAFYLCASSIGTANTEAFFGQGTRLTVV.

This chain joins TRBV18 and TRBJ2-5, with D tentatively TRBD1 (7 bases). V gave up 4 bases and J gave up 5 bases, with 20 bases separating them. The CDR3 length is 16 residues. CDR1 and CDR2 (germline): KGHSH, LQKENI. The CDR3 coding sequence is TGTGCCAGCTCACGCGGACAGGCGGGGCAAGGGGAGACCCAGTACTTC. This codes for CASSRGQAGQGETQYF.

The chain couples TRBV6-1 to TRBJ2-1, with 7 positions matching TRBD2. The junction had 8 bases not matched to a gene; V was cut back by 6 bases and J by 3 bases. The germline gives CDR1 MNHNS, CDR2 SASEGT. The CDR3 spans 15 residues. The CDR3 sequence is CASRPPTSHYNEQFF. As DNA, the CDR3 is TGTGCCAGCAGGCCTCCGACTAGCCACTACAATGAGCAGTTCTTC.

The chain links TRBV14 to TRBJ2-3, with D maybe TRBD2 (6 bases). The V and J ends lost 4 bases and 1 base respectively, with 12 bases between them. Germline V gene sequence: CDR1 SGHDN, CDR2 FVKESK. The length of the CDR3 is 15 residues. This CDR3 is CASSRLGGGTDTQYF. DNA of the CDR3: TGTGCCAGCAGCCGATTGGGGGGAGGCACAGATACGCAGTATTTT.

The genes are TRBV18 and TRBJ1-1, with TRBD1 identical over 9 bases. In germline, CDR1 is KGHSH, CDR2 LQKENI. V trimming: 0 bases; J trimming: 0 bases; junction bases outside the gene matches: 5. CDR3 size: 17 residues. The CDR3 coding sequence is TGTGCCAGCTCACCACCCGGGACAGGGTTTTTGAACACTGAAGCTTTCTTT. Amino acids: CASSPPGTGFLNTEAFF.

This chain joins TRBV7-9 and TRBJ1-2; D remains unclear. Between the trimmed V and J ends, which lost 5 bases and 6 bases, there was a span of 13 bases. There are 13 residues in the CDR3. Germline V CDR1 and CDR2: SEHNR, FQNEAQ (reference sequence). The DNA of the CDR3 is TGTGCCAGCAGCCTCCGGACTGCAGATGGCTACACCTTC. Protein: CASSLRTADGYTF.

The table lists this clone with a few counts. This chain uses TRBV27 with TRBJ2-7; 11 bases are a match to TRBD2. The V segment lost 2 bases and the J segment 9 bases; nucleotides outside the gene matches: 12. Germline V gene sequence: CDR1 MNHEY, CDR2 SMNVEV (reference sequence). The CDR3 has 16 residues. CDR3 nucleotide sequence: TGTGCCAGCAGTTTAATGGCTAGCGGGAGGAATGGGAGGCAGTACTTC. Translating it yields CASSLMASGRNGRQYF.

The chain has TRBV6-5 and TRBJ1-4, with 7 nucleotides matching TRBD1. Germline loops: CDR1 MNHEY, CDR2 SVGAGI. The CDR3 loop spans 12 amino acids. Trimming took 6 bases from V and 11 from J; bases not matched to a gene: 6. The CDR3 sequence: CASSQDRRKLFF. CDR3 in DNA: TGTGCCAGCAGCCAGGACAGGAGGAAACTGTTTTTT.

DNA of the CDR3: TGTGCCAGCAGCCAAGATGCGACAGGGGCAGCTTTCTTT. Translating gives CASSQDATGAAFF. The rearrangement uses TRBV14 and TRBJ1-1; 8 nucleotides line up with TRBD1. V lost 0 bases, J lost 10 bases, and 4 bases stayed unmatched. The CDR3 length is 13 residues. The germline V gene encodes CDR1 SGHDN and CDR2 FVKESK.

This rearrangement joins TRBV27 to TRBJ1-1, with TRBD1 as a possible D gene (5 bases). The V gene's germline CDR1 is MNHEY and CDR2 SMNVEV (reference sequence). The CDR3 length is 16 residues. The ends were cut back, 2 bases at V and 1 base at J, with 14 bases in the middle. CDR3 bases: TGTGCCAGCAGTTTAGGGCAGGGCCATCAGAACACTGAAGCTTTCTTT. Protein sequence: CASSLGQGHQNTEAFF.

The chain couples TRBV7-2 to TRBJ1-1; D call uncertain. This CDR3 has 16 residues. V was clipped by 3 bases and J by 3 bases, with 17 bases between them. Germline-derived CDR1 and CDR2 are SGHTA and FQGNSA. This CDR3 reads CASSFSEGRGDTEAFF. CDR3 bases: TGTGCCAGCAGCTTCTCCGAAGGGCGCGGGGACACTGAAGCTTTCTTT.

J is TRBJ2-1 and V is TRBV18; 7 nucleotides match TRBD2. The CDR3 runs to 14 residues. The germline gives CDR1 KGHSH, CDR2 LQKENI. V lost 3 bases, J lost 8 bases, and 7 bases stayed unmatched. CDR3 amino acids: CASSPAGLTDEQFF. For the CDR3, the DNA is TGTGCCAGCTCACCGGCGGGACTAACCGATGAGCAGTTCTTC.

The CDR3: CASSRGALAGPPVLEQYF. The CDR3 DNA sequence: TGTGCCAGCAGCCGAGGAGCACTAGCGGGACCCCCTGTCTTGGAGCAGTACTTC. The gene calls are TRBV7-9 and TRBJ2-7; 10 bases are shared with TRBD2. The length of the CDR3 is 18 residues. Germline V gene lookup returns CDR1 SEHNR and CDR2 FQNEAQ (reference sequence). The V segment lost 5 bases and the J segment 7 bases; nucleotides outside the gene matches: 20.

This clone turned up a few times. Other DNA sequences in this sample translate to the same CDR3. The V gene is TRBV6-5, the J gene TRBJ2-5, with D perhaps matching TRBD1 (6 bases). Germline V lookup: CDR1 MNHEY, CDR2 SVGAGI. The CDR3 is 13 residues long. Trimming took off 6 bases at V and 5 bases at J, with 13 bases between the two ends. CDR3 bases: TGTGCCAGCAGCTCGGGCCAGGGGGAGACCCAGTACTTC. Translating it yields CASSSGQGETQYF.

The gene calls are TRBV15 and TRBJ1-1; 7 bases line up with TRBD1. V was pared by 1 base and J by 5 bases, with 1 base of the junction left unmatched. The germline CDR1 and CDR2 sequences are LNHNV and YYDKDF (reference sequence). The CDR3 loop spans 13 amino acids. In DNA, the CDR3 is TGTGCCACCAGCAGAGCGACAGGGACTGAAGCTTTCTTT. Its translation is CATSRATGTEAFF. Full variable domain (missing parts from reference TRBV15 and TRBJ1-1): DAMVIQNPRYQVTQFGKPVTLSCSQTLNHNVMYWYQQKSSQAPKLLFHYYDKDFNNEADTPDNFQSRRPNTSFCFLDIRSPGLGDTAMYLCATSRATGTEAFFGQGTRLTVV.

This sequence joins TRBV9 and TRBJ2-1, with a possible D match to TRBD2 (5 bases). The germline gives CDR1 SGDLS, CDR2 YYNGEE. V dropped 4 bases and J dropped 3 bases, with 11 bases sitting between them. This CDR3 is 14 amino acids long. The CDR3 is CASSSSGLYNEQFF. The CDR3 DNA reads TGTGCCAGCAGCTCGAGCGGACTCTACAATGAGCAGTTCTTC. The whole variable domain, filled in from reference TRBV9 and TRBJ2-1, reads DSGVTQTPKHLITATGQRVTLRCSPRSGDLSVYWYQQSLDQGLQFLIQYYNGEERAKGNILERFSAQQFPDLHSELNLSSLELGDSALYFCASSSSGLYNEQFFGPGTRLTVL.

J is TRBJ2-5 and V is TRBV7-2; the match to TRBD1 covers 11 bases. Germline V gene sequence: CDR1 SGHTA, CDR2 FQGNSA. V dropped 3 bases and J dropped 4; count of bases not matched to a gene: 1. CDR3 length equals 14 residues. Written as DNA, the CDR3 is TGTGCCAGCAGCTTGGACAGGGGGCGAGAGACCCAGTACTTC. As protein: CASSLDRGRETQYF. The whole variable domain, filled in from reference TRBV7-2 and TRBJ2-5, reads GAGVSQSPSNKVTEKGKDVELRCDPISGHTALYWYRQSLGQGLEFLIYFQGNSAPDKSGLPSDRFSAERTGGSVSTLTIQRTQQEDSAVYLCASSLDRGRETQYFGPGTRLLVL.

V and J are TRBV25-1 and TRBJ2-7; D ambiguous. The CDR3 loop spans 12 amino acids. Germline V gives CDR1 MGHDK, CDR2 SYGVNS. Trimming removed 3 bases from V and 2 bases from J, with 5 bases in between. The CDR3 spells CASSDGAYEQYF. CDR3 DNA sequence: TGTGCCAGCAGTGACGGTGCCTACGAGCAGTACTTC.